The rows below give T cell receptor beta chains drawn from one sample of a study of resident and recirculating memory T cells in vitiligo. Measured with immunoSEQ multiplex PCR; TCRdb has only the in-frame clones, and not every one. The profile shows around 76,000 clones, approximately 93% of them singletons. Sequenced input: blood. The receptors shown here come from a male donor with vitiligo. Both conserved end residues are part of each CDR3. The D gene is left open where the match is weak. Size values are once, few and many counts, or a class for expanded clones, and some rows have none.

v_call	d_call	j_call	clone_size	cdr3_nt	cdr3_aa
TRBV7-6	TRBD2	TRBJ2-7	.	TGTGCCAGCAGCTCGTCTAGCGGCCCCTCCTACGAGCAGTACTTC	CASSSSSGPSYEQYF
TRBV5-4	.	TRBJ1-3	.	TGTGCCAGCAGCCCCGAGAGGACAGCTGGAAACACCATATATTTT	CASSPERTAGNTIYF
TRBV5-6	.	TRBJ1-1	.	TGTGCCAGCAGCGCCTACAGGGATGAAGCTTTCTTT	CASSAYRDEAFF
TRBV19	TRBD1	TRBJ1-1	once	TGTGCCAGTACTATGAGGGGGCTGGGAACTGAAGCTTTCTTT	CASTMRGLGTEAFF
TRBV4-3	.	TRBJ1-2	.	TGCGCCAGCAGCCAAGATTTTGGCGGAGACGGTACCTTC	CASSQDFGGDGTF
TRBV7-8	.	TRBJ2-3	few	TGTGCCAGCAGCCTAGGGGCCAGGGCCCCAAATACGCAGTATTTT	CASSLGARAPNTQYF
TRBV2	TRBD1	TRBJ1-6	.	TGTGCCAGCAGCCCGCAGGGACAGTATAATTCACCCCTCCACTTT	CASSPQGQYNSPLHF
TRBV28	.	TRBJ1-2	.	TGTGCCAGCAGTTTAACAGGGAACTATGGCTACACCTTC	CASSLTGNYGYTF
TRBV4-2	TRBD2	TRBJ2-5	.	TGTGCCAGCAGCCAAGATGGAACTAGCGGGAAGTACCAAGAGACCCAGTACTTC	CASSQDGTSGKYQETQYF
TRBV29-1	TRBD1	TRBJ1-1	.	TGCAGCGTAGTCAAGACAGGGGAAGGGACTGAAGCTTTCTTT	CSVVKTGEGTEAFF
TRBV6-1	TRBD1	TRBJ2-1	.	TGTGCCAGCAGCAACACAGGGGGCCGTGAGCAGTTCTTC	CASSNTGGREQFF
TRBV6-6	TRBD1	TRBJ1-4	few	TGTGCCAGACCGGGACAGGGGGATGAAAAACTGTTTTTT	CARPGQGDEKLFF
TRBV7-2	.	TRBJ2-7	.	TGTGCCAGCAGCTTGGAGGGGTTCACCTACGAGCAGTACTTC	CASSLEGFTYEQYF
TRBV5-1	TRBD1	TRBJ1-2	.	TGCGCCAGCAGCTTGGCTCGGGACAGGGCGCCGTATGGCTACACCTTC	CASSLARDRAPYGYTF
TRBV15	TRBD1	TRBJ1-5	.	TGTGCCACCAGCAGAGAGCGGAGACAGGGGGTCTGGGGCAATCAGCCCCAGCATTTT	CATSRERRQGVWGNQPQHF
TRBV6-5	.	TRBJ1-3	.	TGTGCCAGCAGTTTGAATCCAGGAGGAAACACCATATATTTT	CASSLNPGGNTIYF
TRBV18	TRBD2	TRBJ2-7	.	TGTGCCAGCTCACCAAATAACGGGGGGGCCTCCTACGAGCAGTACTTC	CASSPNNGGASYEQYF
TRBV7-9	.	TRBJ1-1	once	TGTGCCAGCAGCCAACAGGAGAACACTGAAGCTTTCTTT	CASSQQENTEAFF
TRBV29-1	.	TRBJ2-2	.	TGCAGCTGCCAGGGTCCTCACGGGGAGCTGTTTTTT	CSCQGPHGELFF
TRBV6-5	TRBD2	TRBJ2-7	.	TGTGCCAGCAGTTACGGGGGACTACCCTACGAGCAGTACTTC	CASSYGGLPYEQYF
TRBV27	.	TRBJ2-7	.	TGTGCCAGCAGTTTAAACCCCCCCGGTGCGGGGTCAAGCGGCGAGCAGTACTTC	CASSLNPPGAGSSGEQYF
TRBV5-8	.	TRBJ1-4	.	TGTGCCAGCACCGCTACGTTAGGGGCTAATGAAAAACTGTTTTTT	CASTATLGANEKLFF
TRBV2	.	TRBJ1-1	.	TGTGCCAGCAGTGATTCAGGGAAGAACACTGAAGCTTTCTTT	CASSDSGKNTEAFF
TRBV29-1	.	TRBJ2-7	.	TGCAGCGTTGCGTCACGCGCCCGAGGTAGCTACGAGCAGTACTTC	CSVASRARGSYEQYF
TRBV28	.	TRBJ1-4	.	TGTGCCAGCAGTTTATGGGGGGGTAGGAGTGAAAAACTGTTTTTT	CASSLWGGRSEKLFF
TRBV5-1	TRBD1	TRBJ2-1	.	TGCGCCAGCAGCGATCAGGGGGCCTACAATGAGCAGTTCTTC	CASSDQGAYNEQFF
TRBV7-9	TRBD1	TRBJ1-6	few	TGTGCCAGCGGGGGCGGGGACAGTAATTCACCCCTCCACTTT	CASGGGDSNSPLHF
TRBV5-8	.	TRBJ1-5	.	TGTGCCAGCAGCGTAGACAAACGAATGAAACGGGACAATCAGCCCCAGCATTTT	CASSVDKRMKRDNQPQHF
TRBV5-1	TRBD1	TRBJ1-1	few	TGCGCCAGCAGCTCGGGACAGGGCGACACTGAAGCTTTCTTT	CASSSGQGDTEAFF
TRBV7-9	.	TRBJ1-6	.	TGTGCCAGCAGCCTCTCGCGGGCCTCTAATTCACCCCTCCACTTT	CASSLSRASNSPLHF
TRBV4-1	TRBD1	TRBJ1-2	.	TGCGCCAGCAGCCAAGAGGGACAGGGAAAAGATGGCTACACCTTC	CASSQEGQGKDGYTF
TRBV13	.	TRBJ1-1	.	TGTGCCAGCAGCTCTTCGACAGCCCCCGGAGCTTTCTTT	CASSSSTAPGAFF
TRBV4-1	TRBD1	TRBJ1-5	.	TGCGCCAGCAGCCAACCTACAGGGGGCAATCAGCCCCAGCATTTT	CASSQPTGGNQPQHF
TRBV27	TRBD1	TRBJ1-1	.	TGTGCCAGCAGTTTAACCCCACAGGGGTTGACTGAAGCTTTCTTT	CASSLTPQGLTEAFF
TRBV4-1	TRBD2	TRBJ2-5	.	TGCGCCAGCGCCGGGACCCAGCGGGGAGAGACCCAGTACTTC	CASAGTQRGETQYF
TRBV7-9	.	TRBJ1-2	.	TGTGCCAGCAGCTTGGGCCGGGGGGACACCCATAACTATGGCTACACCTTC	CASSLGRGDTHNYGYTF
TRBV5-1	.	TRBJ1-1	once	TGCGCCAGCAGCTTGAATGAGCGACGGAACACTGAAGCTTTCTTT	CASSLNERRNTEAFF
TRBV28	.	TRBJ1-2	few	TGTGCCAGCAGTTTCGAGGAGTCCTACACCTTC	CASSFEESYTF
TRBV7-2	TRBD2	TRBJ2-1	.	TGTGCCAGCAGCTTAGAGACTAGCACCCCTCATGAGCAGTTCTTC	CASSLETSTPHEQFF
TRBV30	TRBD1	TRBJ2-7	.	TGTGCCTGGGCCTCGGCGACAGGGGGGTACGAGCAGTACTTC	CAWASATGGYEQYF
TRBV4-3	.	TRBJ2-7	.	TGCGCCAGCAGCCAAGGGGCCAGTTCCTACGAGCAGTACTTC	CASSQGASSYEQYF
TRBV18	.	TRBJ2-7	.	TGTGCCAGCTCACCACGGGACAAGTCCCTGGGCGAGCAGTACTTC	CASSPRDKSLGEQYF
TRBV7-9	TRBD1	TRBJ2-5	.	TGTGCCAGCAAGGGGACAGGAAGAGAGACCCAGTACTTC	CASKGTGRETQYF
TRBV7-2	.	TRBJ2-5	.	TGTGCCAGCAGCCCGGGGGGGACAGAACAAGAGACCCAGTACTTC	CASSPGGTEQETQYF
TRBV25-1	TRBD1	TRBJ2-1	.	TGTGCCAGCAGTGGAAACCGGGACAGGGGATCCTACAATGAGCAGTTCTTC	CASSGNRDRGSYNEQFF
TRBV12-5	.	TRBJ2-7	.	TGTGCTAGTGGTTCCTACAGGGAGTTCTCCTACGAGCAGTACTTC	CASGSYREFSYEQYF
TRBV19	.	TRBJ1-1	.	TGTGCCAGTAGTATGTTCCGGACACCGAACACTGAAGCTTTCTTT	CASSMFRTPNTEAFF
TRBV2	.	TRBJ2-1	.	TGTGCCAGCACCCAGGGTATTGGCAACGAGCAGTTCTTC	CASTQGIGNEQFF
TRBV6-1	.	TRBJ2-3	.	TGTGCCAGCAGTGAAGCGCCGGGTACGCAGTATTTT	CASSEAPGTQYF